The subject of this entry is one T cell receptor (beta chain). Its specific antigen is unknown. Base-call qualities are not available, and no considerably larger clone is one nucleotide away. Focal radiation therapy combined with CTLA-4 blockade (ipilimumab) was tested in patients with chemo-refractory metastatic non-small-cell lung cancer. Per the germline V gene (reference sequence), SEHNR is the CDR1 and FQNEAQ is the CDR2. Here V drops 2 bases and J drops 4 bases, and the junction holds 6 bases not matched to any gene. There are 16 amino acids in the CDR3, from cysteine to phenylalanine inclusive. Only the CDR3 DNA is retained, 48 bases long and in frame from the first base. This entry is derived from a study of radiotherapy plus CTLA-4 blockade in lung cancer (dated by TCRdb to the late 2010s). Turning to the overall study: Objective responses occurred in roughly 20% of enrolled patients, and over 30% achieved disease control.

Study-wide findings and limitations: Early dynamic changes in blood T cell clones, together with increased serum interferon-beta after radiation, were reported as the strongest predictors of response. TCR clones derived from tumors expanded in peripheral blood after treatment with radiotherapy and ipilimumab.

The library relied on the immunoSEQ multiplex PCR assay. Sourced from immuneACCESS, this table was stored by TCRdb with only in-frame sequences that have V and J called. A share of the clones is absent; for the studies checked, an unresolved V gene accounts for under half, and the remainder has no known explanation. The sample data list 95,000 to 150,000 clones, and about nine tenths of these were observed just once. 5.5% to 7% of the sample belongs to the ten largest clones. The rearranged chain carries TRBV7-9 and TRBJ2-7, with 12 middle bases fitting TRBD2. Material: peripheral blood, obtained from a patient treated with radiotherapy plus ipilimumab. The receptor's source is a human donor with non-small cell lung cancer that progressed on radiotherapy plus ipilimumab. The DNA sequence reads TGTGCCAGCAGCTTAATGACCACTAGCGGGGGGTACGAGCAGTACTTC. Protein translation: CASSLMTTSGGYEQYF.